The subject of this entry is one T cell receptor beta chain. The record originates from a study of shared clonotypes between healthy human individuals. TCRdb's table, derived via immunoSEQ multiplex PCR, lists solely in-frame clones and lacks some. The table shows more than 1.2 million clones, with approximately 98.5% occurring only once. This CDR3 comprises 15 residues. Trimming at V came to 3 bases and at J to 2 bases, leaving 6 bases not matched to a gene. The germline gives CDR1 WNHNN, CDR2 SYGVQD (reference sequence). The chain links TRBV10-1 to TRBJ2-7; the match to TRBD2 covers 8 bases. Sequencing used naive CD4+ T cells sorted from blood. The subset denotes: CD45RA+ positively selected. The TCR comes from a man aged 25-45 years in good health. DNA for the CDR3: TGCGCCAGCAGTGAAACCGGGACTAGGCCCTACGAGCAGTACTTC. This translates into CASSETGTRPYEQYF.